The 3 T cell receptor beta chains given below trace back to one sample, sequenced in a study of T cell responses to AZD1222 COVID-19 vaccine. Using immunoSEQ multiplex PCR, the repertoire was profiled, and TCRdb retains in-frame clones only, with some absent. The sample lists 80,000 or so clones, about 85% seen once, with around 1.5% in the top ten. The sample was peripheral blood, taken on day 0 of AZD1222 vaccination. The source is an adult in good health.

The rearrangement joins TRBV19 to TRBJ1-5; the match to TRBD1 covers 7 bases. The CDR3 loop spans 15 amino acids. CDR1 is LNHDA, CDR2 SQIVND, per germline (reference sequence). Unmatched junction bases numbered 7, after V lost 6 bases and J lost 2 bases. The CDR3 DNA reads TGTGCCAGTAGGCTACAGGGGAAGGGCAATCAGCCCCAGCATTTT. Its protein product is CASRLQGKGNQPQHF.

CDR3 in amino acids: CASSLTGGSTNEKLFF. CDR3 sequence (DNA): TGTGCCAGCTCACTAACAGGGGGCTCAACTAATGAAAAACTGTTTTTT. The chain is built from TRBV18 and TRBJ1-4, with 9 bases that match TRBD1. The CDR3 loop spans 16 amino acids. Unmatched junction bases numbered 3, after V lost 4 bases and J lost 0 bases. CDR1 is KGHSH and CDR2 is LQKENI in the germline V gene.

V usage is TRBV12-3 or TRBV12-4 and J usage is TRBJ1-1; possible D gene TRBD1, 5 bases. The CDR3 extends over 13 amino acids. V lost 6 bases to trimming and J lost 6 bases, with 14 bases between them. Written as DNA, the CDR3 is TGTGCCAGCAGGTCAGGGCGCCGCGCTGAAGCTTTCTTT. Protein product: CASRSGRRAEAFF.